What follows are 5 T cell receptor beta chains derived from one specimen sequenced in a study of blood T cells in healthy people across ages. PCR was performed a second time for about 6 to 12 cycles using a sample-barcoded 5' primer and a J-beta primer mix. In TCRdb, the 5' RACE reads were re-called with MiXCR into one record per CDR3 protein. This table has 1.5 million to 2 million distinct CDR3 sequences, 30% to 35% appearing once. The specimen sequenced was blood. Receptors originate from a woman under 40 in good health.

This clonotype turned up a few times. The V call is TRBV29-1, the J call TRBJ2-1, with D tentatively TRBD2 (5 bases). CDR1 and CDR2 from the germline V gene are SQVTM and ANQGSEA. This CDR3 is built from 16 residues. The ends were cut back, 3 bases at V and 7 bases at J, with 22 bases in the middle. CDR3 nucleotides: TGCAGCGTTGAGGAAGCGGACGGAGGTTTTTGGAATGAGCAGTTCTTC. Its translation: CSVEEADGGFWNEQFF.

The chain has TRBV3-1 and TRBJ1-4; D possibly corresponds to TRBD1 (5 bases). With 4 bases removed from V and 7 bases from J, the gap between germline ends came to 16 bases. The CDR3 is 15 residues long. The germline CDR1 and CDR2 sequences are LGHDT and YNNKEL (reference sequence). CDR3 in DNA: TGTGCCAGCAGCCCGCGCAATGGGGCGCGTGAAAAACTGTTTTTT. Translating gives CASSPRNGAREKLFF.

V is TRBV20-1 and J is TRBJ2-7; D ambiguous. V was pared by 6 bases and J by 2 bases, with 14 bases between. CDR1 DFQATT and CDR2 SNEGSKA come from the germline V gene (reference sequence). This CDR3 is built from 13 residues. CDR3 protein: CSASPGPAYEQYF. The CDR3 coding sequence is TGCAGTGCCAGCCCCGGACCGGCCTACGAGCAGTACTTC.

This clonotype came up a few times. The rearrangement joins TRBV18 to TRBJ2-1; the match to TRBD1 covers 9 bases. After removal of 5 bases from V and 9 bases from J, the junction contained 11 bases not matched to a gene. This CDR3 contains 15 residues. Germline CDR1 reads KGHSH; CDR2 reads LQKENI. CDR3 DNA: TGTGCCAGCTCATTGGGACAGGGCGGTTTGGGTGAGCAGTTCTTC. Protein: CASSLGQGGLGEQFF.

This clonotype was recorded a few times. The V call is TRBV12-3 or TRBV12-4, the J call TRBJ2-1, with 10 bases that match TRBD2. V was pared by 5 bases and J by 4 bases, with 5 bases of the junction left unmatched. The CDR3 runs to 15 residues. CDR3 sequence (DNA): TGTGCCAGCAGTCGTAGCGGGGGGAAATACAATGAGCAGTTCTTC. The encoded protein is CASSRSGGKYNEQFF.